This entry features one T cell receptor (beta chain) sequence. This sample was included in a study of blood T cell repertoires in COVID-19. Method: immunoSEQ multiplex PCR; TCRdb's copy keeps in-frame clones and lacks some. This sample has about 140,000 clones, with around 84% found just once. V lost 3 bases to trimming and J lost 8 bases; unmatched junction nucleotides: 6. CDR1 is SNHLY and CDR2 is FYNNEI in the germline V gene. The CDR3 spans 14 residues. Sample: peripheral blood. This chain uses TRBV2 with TRBJ1-1, with 10 bases aligning to TRBD1. The receptor was derived from a woman aged 60-70 years with acute or convalescent COVID-19. As DNA, the CDR3 is TGTGCCAGCAGTGACAGGACAGGGGGATCGGAAGCTTTCTTT. Translated: CASSDRTGGSEAFF.